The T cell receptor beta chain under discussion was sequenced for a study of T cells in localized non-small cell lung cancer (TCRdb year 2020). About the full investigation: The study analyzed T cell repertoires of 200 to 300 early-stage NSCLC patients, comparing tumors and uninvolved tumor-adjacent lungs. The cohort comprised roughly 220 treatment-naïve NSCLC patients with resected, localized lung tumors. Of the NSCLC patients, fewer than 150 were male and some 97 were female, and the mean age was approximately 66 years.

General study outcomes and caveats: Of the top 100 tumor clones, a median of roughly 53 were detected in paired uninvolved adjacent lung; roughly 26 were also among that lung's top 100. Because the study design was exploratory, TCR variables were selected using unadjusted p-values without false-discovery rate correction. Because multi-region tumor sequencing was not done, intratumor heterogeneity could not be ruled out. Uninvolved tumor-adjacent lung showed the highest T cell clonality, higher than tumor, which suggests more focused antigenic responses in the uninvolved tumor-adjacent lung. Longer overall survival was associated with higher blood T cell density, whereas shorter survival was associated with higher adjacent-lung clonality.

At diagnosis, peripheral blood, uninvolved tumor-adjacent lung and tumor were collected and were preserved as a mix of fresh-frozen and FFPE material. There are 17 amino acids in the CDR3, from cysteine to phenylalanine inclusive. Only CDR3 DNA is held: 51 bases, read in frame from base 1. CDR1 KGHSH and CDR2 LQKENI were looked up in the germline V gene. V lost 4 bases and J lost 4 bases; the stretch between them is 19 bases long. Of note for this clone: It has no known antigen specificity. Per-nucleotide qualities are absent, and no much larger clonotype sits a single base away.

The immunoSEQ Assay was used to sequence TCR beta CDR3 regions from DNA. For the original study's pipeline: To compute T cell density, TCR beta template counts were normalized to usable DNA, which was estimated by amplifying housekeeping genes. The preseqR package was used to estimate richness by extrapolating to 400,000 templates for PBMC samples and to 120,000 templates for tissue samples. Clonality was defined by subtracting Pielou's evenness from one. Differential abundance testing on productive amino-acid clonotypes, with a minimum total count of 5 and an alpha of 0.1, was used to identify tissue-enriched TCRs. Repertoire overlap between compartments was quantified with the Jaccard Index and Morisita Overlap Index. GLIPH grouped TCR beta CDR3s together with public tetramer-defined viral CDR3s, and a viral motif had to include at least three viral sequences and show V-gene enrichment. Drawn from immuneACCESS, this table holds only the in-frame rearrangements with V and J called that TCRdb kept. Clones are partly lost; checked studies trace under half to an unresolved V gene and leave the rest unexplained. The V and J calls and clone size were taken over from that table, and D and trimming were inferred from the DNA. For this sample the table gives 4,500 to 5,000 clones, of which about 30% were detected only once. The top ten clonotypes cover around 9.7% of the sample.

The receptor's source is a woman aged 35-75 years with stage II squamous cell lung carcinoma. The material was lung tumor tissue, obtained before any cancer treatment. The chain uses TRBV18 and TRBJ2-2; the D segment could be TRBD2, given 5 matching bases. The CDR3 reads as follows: CASSLYRLSRGTGELFF. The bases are TGTGCCAGCTCACTTTATCGTCTGTCACGGGGCACCGGGGAGCTGTTTTTT.